This T cell receptor beta chain is from a study of T cells after posttransplantation cyclophosphamide. Study-wide results and limits: TRB clonality was highly associated with recipient CMV seropositivity and reactivation. Skin or GI-infiltrating T cells shared few TRB sequences with blood. Later post-transplant blood repertoires were often dominated by donor CD8+ memory clones.

Worth noting for this clone: Its cognate antigen is unknown.

Cells defined as naive were viable CD3+CD4+ or CD3+CD8+ and CCR7+CD45RA+CD45RO-CD95-CD27+CD28+. The related graft donor's blood sample was taken on the day of bone marrow donation. CDR3 length: 16 residues. The V gene's germline CDR1 is GTSNPN and CDR2 SVGIG (reference sequence). The V and J ends lost 3 bases and 0 bases respectively, with 17 bases between them. TCRdb's table, derived via immunoSEQ multiplex PCR, lists solely in-frame clones and lacks some. The top ten hold 0.15% to 0.2% of the sample, which has roughly 20,000 clones, approximately 98% seen once. This receptor was obtained from a man between 35 and 55 years old in good health, CMV-negative, and a related stem cell transplant donor. The rearrangement links TRBV30 to TRBJ1-2; D not resolved. Sequenced: naive CD4+ T cells sorted from PBMCs. CDR3 DNA sequence: TGTGCCTGGAGCAGACGGAGGCGACACCCTAACTATGGCTACACCTTC. Protein sequence: CAWSRRRRHPNYGYTF.